The clone carrying this TCR beta chain was seen more than once but under ten times. Its cognate antigen is unknown. Libraries of TCR beta came from iRepertoire HTBI primers plus Arm-PCR of CDR3 regions. Original processing notes: Samples jointly harbored 60 to 70 TRBV and 15 or so TRBJ segments. A single record per CDR3 protein comes from TCRdb applying MiXCR to the multiplex PCR reads. Here the V and J calls rest on TCRdb's processing, not on the authors' analysis. Of over 250,000 distinct CDR3 sequences listed, 22% are singletons. This record belongs to a study of regulatory T cells in long-lasting Graves disease. Study observations and caveats: Study was limited to peripheral blood, excluding thyroid tissue.

The germline CDR1 and CDR2 sequences are SQVTM and ANQGSEA. The CDR3 spans 13 residues. V trimming: 3 bases; J trimming: 5 bases; junction bases outside the gene matches: 7. Time point reported: persistent/refractory GD, antithyroid drugs over 5 years with positive TRAb. PBMCs were the source of the RNA used for TCR sequencing. The sample consisted of peripheral blood mononuclear cells (PBMCs), taken when the disease was refractory, from a patient treated with antithyroid drugs. The chain has TRBV29-1 and TRBJ2-7; 7 bases line up with TRBD1. The origin of this receptor is a female donor with Graves disease. The CDR3 region has the DNA TGCAGCGTTGATACAGGGGCCAGCCACGAGCAGTACTTC. Encoded protein: CSVDTGASHEQYF.